The source of this TCR beta chain is a study of metastatic and nonmetastatic thyroid tumors. Every patient underwent thyroid surgery untreated. TCRdb re-called clones from the PCR reads using MiXCR. This table holds about 47,000 clones, 20% to 25% found once. This CDR3 comprises 15 residues. Trimming removed 2 bases from V and 6 bases from J; junction bases left unmatched: 4. Germline V gene lookup returns CDR1 LGHDT and CDR2 YNNKEL (reference sequence). Sequencing was carried out using blood. The V and J genes are TRBV3-1 and TRBJ2-4; 10 positions agree with TRBD2. This receptor was obtained from a male donor with papillary thyroid cancer or a benign thyroid nodule (not recorded which). Some clones in this sample may be carry-over from other donors' samples. The CDR3 reads CASSQPRTSGNIQYF. CDR3 in DNA: TGTGCCAGCAGCCAACCAAGGACTAGCGGAAACATTCAGTACTTC. Combining the CDR3 with reference TRBV3-1 and TRBJ2-4 gives the whole variable domain DTAVSQTPKYLVTQMGNDKSIKCEQNLGHDTMYWYKQDSKKFLKIMFSYNNKELIINETVPNRFSPKSPDKAHLNLHINSLELGDSAVYFCASSQPRTSGNIQYFGAGTRLSVL.